This T cell receptor (beta chain) originates from a study of T-cell reconstitution after alpha-beta-depleted transplantation in children. The V end was cut by 5 bases, the J end by 2 bases, with 19 bases between. Germline V CDR1 and CDR2: DFQATT, SNEGSKA (reference sequence). The CDR3 runs to 15 residues. This clonotype came up many times. Preparation of the TCRbeta library used unique molecular identifiers. Via MiXCR, TCRdb re-called the PCR reads, giving one row per CDR3 protein. The repertoire consists of 150,000 to 250,000 distinct CDR3 sequences, with roughly 15% occurring once and the leading ten covering under 15%.

This TCR derives from a human donor who donated a stem cell graft to a child with acute lymphoblastic leukemia. The material was PBMCs from the stem cell graft donor, obtained from the stem cell graft. V and J are TRBV20-1 and TRBJ2-7, with D perhaps matching TRBD1 (6 bases). This CDR3 is CSAPRAQGNTYEQYF. DNA of the CDR3: TGCAGTGCTCCCCGTGCTCAGGGGAATACCTACGAGCAGTACTTC.